These 29 T cell receptor beta chains originate from one sample sequenced in a study of blood T cell repertoires in COVID-19. Sequencing was performed with immunoSEQ multiplex PCR; in TCRdb, only in-frame clones are kept and a portion is missing. In the table there are approximately 80,000 clones, over 75% of which are singletons. What was sequenced was peripheral blood. The receptor source for this set is a human donor in a cohort sampled during active COVID-19.

In DNA form, the CDR3 reads TGTGCCAGCAGCTTAAGGCCGGTCGCTAGCGGTACCTACGAGCAGTACTTC. It is translated as CASSLRPVASGTYEQYF. V is TRBV7-6 and J is TRBJ2-7, with 7 positions matching TRBD2. Per germline, CDR1 SGHVS and CDR2 FNYEAQ. J lost 2 bases, V lost 2 bases, and 12 bases had no gene match. The CDR3 has 17 amino acids.

Here the CDR3 reads CASSNSSNEKLFF. The CDR3 DNA is TGCGCCAGCAGCAACAGTTCTAATGAAAAACTGTTTTTT. The chain joins TRBV5-1 to TRBJ1-4; D is ambiguous. CDR1 and CDR2 (germline): SGHRS, YFSETQ. The V end lost 4 bases, the J end lost 3 bases, and 7 bases lay between the germline ends. The CDR3 length is 13 residues.

V gene TRBV27 combines with J gene TRBJ1-2; 10 nucleotides align to TRBD1. Germline V gene sequence: CDR1 MNHEY, CDR2 SMNVEV (reference sequence). With V trimmed by 5 bases and J by 3 bases, 6 bases remained unmatched. The length of the CDR3 is 15 residues. CDR3 nucleotides: TGTGCCAGCAGTCCAGACAGGGGGCTGTACTATGGCTACACCTTC. Translation: CASSPDRGLYYGYTF.

J is TRBJ2-2 and V is TRBV4-1, with TRBD2 identical over 11 bases. Losses at the gene ends were 5 bases for V and 0 bases for J; bases not matched to a gene: 8. This CDR3 region has 18 residues. Germline V lookup: CDR1 MGHRA, CDR2 YSYEKL. CDR3 DNA sequence: TGCGCCAGCAGCGTAGCTAGCGGGGGGACCGCGAACACCGGGGAGCTGTTTTTT. Translation gives CASSVASGGTANTGELFF.

The V gene is TRBV9, the J gene TRBJ1-1; TRBD1 aligns across 9 bases. The CDR3 is 13 residues long. The V gene's germline CDR1 is SGDLS and CDR2 YYNGEE. V was clipped by 10 bases and J by 5 bases; unmatched bases: 9. CDR3 amino acids: CAAAGQGRTEAFF. DNA for the CDR3: TGTGCCGCGGCGGGACAGGGAAGGACTGAAGCTTTCTTT.

The genes are TRBV30 and TRBJ2-7, with 12 positions matching TRBD2. The length of the CDR3 is 14 residues. V shed 2 bases and J 4 bases; nucleotides not matched to a gene: 3. Germline values: CDR1 GTSNPN, CDR2 SVGIG (reference sequence). CDR3 coding DNA: TGTGCCTGGAGTCTAGCGGGGGGGCGATACGAGCAGTACTTC. Protein product: CAWSLAGGRYEQYF.

CDR3 DNA: TGTGCCAGCAGTGTAAAGCCCGAGACAGACCTCTATGGCTACACCTTC. It yields the protein CASSVKPETDLYGYTF. The chain joins TRBV28 to TRBJ1-2, with D possibly being TRBD1 (5 bases). CDR1 is MDHEN and CDR2 is SYDVKM in the germline V gene. Trimming shortened V by 5 bases and J by 4 bases, and 20 bases separated the two germline ends. The CDR3 is 16 residues long.

This chain uses TRBV19 with TRBJ2-5, with D possibly being TRBD2 (6 bases). Looked up from germline, CDR1 is LNHDA and CDR2 is SQIVND (reference sequence). V shed 7 bases and J shed 5 bases, with 17 bases lying between them. This CDR3 contains 14 residues. In nucleotides, the CDR3 is TGTGCCAGTACCCTCAATGGGGGGTTGGAGACCCAGTACTTC. This gives the protein CASTLNGGLETQYF.

This clone has a handful of counts. The V call is TRBV27, the J call TRBJ1-6; 7 nucleotides agree with TRBD1. There are 17 residues in the CDR3. The V segment lost 5 bases and the J segment 3 bases; nucleotides outside the gene matches: 10. The V gene's germline CDR1 is MNHEY and CDR2 SMNVEV (reference sequence). CDR3 DNA sequence: TGTGCCAGCAGTCCACCGGGACAGTCCTACTATAATTCACCCCTCCACTTT. This translates into CASSPPGQSYYNSPLHF.

The V call is TRBV10-1, the J call TRBJ2-2; 7 bases agree with TRBD1. The CDR3 sequence is 16 residues long. Germline lookup yields CDR1 WNHNN and CDR2 SYGVQD (reference sequence). V trimming: 1 base; J trimming: 2 bases; junction bases outside the gene matches: 4. CDR3 in DNA: TGCGCCAGCAGTGAGTTAGTAGGGGGCAACACCGGGGAGCTGTTTTTT. It is translated as CASSELVGGNTGELFF.

The gene calls are TRBV12-5 and TRBJ1-5, with 7 positions matching TRBD1. The CDR3 extends over 15 amino acids. Germline V gives CDR1 LGHNT, CDR2 FRNRAP. With V trimmed by 5 bases and J by 2 bases, 6 bases remained unmatched. The CDR3 protein is CASGEQGCCNQPQHF. The CDR3 DNA follows: TGTGCTAGTGGTGAACAGGGGTGTTGCAATCAGCCCCAGCATTTT.

The chain carries TRBV9 and TRBJ1-6; tentatively, D is TRBD1 (6 bases). Germline CDR1 and CDR2: SGDLS and YYNGEE. The germline V and J ends were trimmed by 3 bases and 3 bases, with 7 bases remaining between them. This CDR3 has 14 amino acids. The CDR3 sequence is CASSAGVYNSPLHF. The DNA of the CDR3 is TGTGCCAGCAGCGCAGGGGTCTATAATTCACCCCTCCACTTT.

The chain carries TRBV6-2 or TRBV6-3 and TRBJ2-5; 9 bases line up with TRBD2. This CDR3 has 14 amino acids. The V segment lost 6 bases and the J segment 3 bases; nucleotides outside the gene matches: 5. The germline CDR1 and CDR2 sequences are MNHEY and SVGEGT. The CDR3 DNA sequence: TGTGCCAGCAGCCGCGGGGGGGCTGAAGAGACCCAGTACTTC. Protein product: CASSRGGAEETQYF.

The genes are TRBV7-9 and TRBJ2-3, with 7 bases lining up with TRBD1. Germline CDR1 SEHNR, CDR2 FQNEAQ (reference sequence). The trim removed 7 bases at V and 4 bases at J, leaving 2 bases unmatched. The CDR3 loop spans 12 amino acids. In nucleotides, the CDR3 is TGTGCCAGCAAGGGGGCCTCAGATACGCAGTATTTT. Its translation: CASKGASDTQYF.

This chain links TRBV30 with TRBJ1-1; D ambiguous. Germline V CDR1 and CDR2: GTSNPN, SVGIG (reference sequence). CDR3 length equals 11 residues. The V and J ends lost 2 bases and 5 bases respectively, with 6 bases between them. CDR3 nucleotides: TGTGCCTGGAGTCGAGGGACTGAAGCTTTCTTT. Encoded protein: CAWSRGTEAFF.

This clone came up a few times. The chain recombines TRBV12-3 or TRBV12-4 with TRBJ2-2; 7 nucleotides match TRBD1. The CDR3 totals 13 residues. The ends lost 5 bases at V and 9 bases at J; junction bases unmatched: 6. The CDR3 region is CASSTTGDRELFF. The CDR3 DNA reads TGTGCCAGCAGTACCACAGGGGACCGGGAGCTGTTTTTT.

The J gene is TRBJ1-6, the V gene TRBV25-1, with D unclear. There are 13 residues in the CDR3. Trimming took off 6 bases at V and 12 bases at J, with 15 bases between the two ends. Germline V gene lookup returns CDR1 MGHDK and CDR2 SYGVNS. CDR3 in amino acids: CASRMRAGEPLHF. For the CDR3, the DNA is TGTGCCAGCAGGATGAGGGCAGGAGAACCCCTCCACTTT.

This sequence joins TRBV6-5 and TRBJ1-1, with 7 bases that match TRBD1. Germline CDR1 reads MNHEY; CDR2 reads SVGAGI. The junction had 9 bases not matched to a gene; V was cut back by 2 bases and J by 6 bases. The CDR3 totals 15 residues. The CDR3 coding sequence is TGTGCCAGCAGTTACAGGGGGCGAATATCCTCTGAAGCTTTCTTT. Translation gives CASSYRGRISSEAFF.

This rearrangement joins TRBV10-2 to TRBJ1-5, with 9 bases fitting TRBD1. Germline CDR1 is WSHSY and CDR2 is SAAADI. The trim removed 4 bases at V and 2 bases at J, leaving 9 bases unmatched. The CDR3 is made up of 17 amino acids. CDR3 sequence (DNA): TGCGCCAGCAGTGGCCGGGACAGGGTCTCGGGCAATCAGCCCCAGCATTTT. This codes for CASSGRDRVSGNQPQHF.

The V gene is TRBV7-9, the J gene TRBJ1-2, with 9 positions matching TRBD1. There are 13 residues in the CDR3. With V trimmed by 5 bases and J by 7 bases, 5 bases remained unmatched. Germline lookup yields CDR1 SEHNR and CDR2 FQNEAQ (reference sequence). The CDR3 DNA sequence: TGTGCCAGCAGCCCGGGACAGGGTTCTGGCTACACCTTC. Translation: CASSPGQGSGYTF.

The chain links TRBV6-2 or TRBV6-3 to TRBJ2-3; D might be TRBD1 (6 bases). The CDR3 is 15 residues long. Trimming shortened V by 6 bases and J by 3 bases, and 16 bases separated the two germline ends. From germline, CDR1 is MNHEY and CDR2 SVGEGT. The CDR3: CASSNGQGRTDTQYF. The CDR3 DNA reads TGTGCCAGCAGCAACGGGCAGGGGAGAACAGATACGCAGTATTTT.

A few counts support this clone. The chain employs TRBV30 and TRBJ1-2; D might be TRBD1 (6 bases). The CDR3 runs 13 residues. V was shortened by 2 bases and J by 8 bases, with 15 bases between the two germline ends. Per the germline V gene, CDR1 is GTSNPN and CDR2 is SVGIG (reference sequence). The CDR3 nucleotides are TGTGCCTGGAGTCCATCGTACAGGGACGGCTACACCTTC. This translates into CAWSPSYRDGYTF.

The chain combines TRBV15 with TRBJ2-7, with TRBD2 as a possible D gene (6 bases). V lost 0 bases to trimming and J lost 4 bases, with 13 bases between them. The germline V gene has CDR1 LNHNV and CDR2 YYDKDF (reference sequence). This CDR3 spans 15 amino acids. The chain's CDR3 is CATSREGRGLYEQYF. For the CDR3, the DNA is TGTGCCACCAGCAGAGAAGGCAGAGGACTATACGAGCAGTACTTC.

The chain couples TRBV6-6 to TRBJ2-6; D call uncertain. Germline CDR1 MNHNY, CDR2 SVGAGI (reference sequence). V was clipped by 5 bases and J by 1 base, with 27 bases between them. The CDR3 is made up of 21 amino acids. For the CDR3, the DNA is TGTGCCAGCAGTCGCCGGCAGGATAAAACTGGGTTTGGTTCTGGGGCCAACGTCCTGACTTTC. Protein: CASSRRQDKTGFGSGANVLTF.

The V and J genes are TRBV19 and TRBJ2-7; 10 positions agree with TRBD1. Germline V gives CDR1 LNHDA, CDR2 SQIVND (reference sequence). Trimming removed 3 bases from V and 3 bases from J; junction bases left unmatched: 5. The CDR3 sequence is 15 residues long. The CDR3 loop reads CASSIWTGGLYEQYF. The CDR3 nucleotides are TGTGCCAGTAGTATTTGGACAGGGGGGCTCTACGAGCAGTACTTC.

This clone has a single count. The rearrangement links TRBV11-2 to TRBJ2-7; D is possibly TRBD1 (7 bases). CDR1 is SGHAT, CDR2 FQNNGV, per germline. V was cut by 6 bases and J by 2 bases, with 17 bases left in between. The length of the CDR3 is 15 residues. CDR3 protein: CASRRRVQGAYEQYF. CDR3 nucleotide sequence: TGTGCCAGCAGACGGAGGGTTCAGGGGGCCTACGAGCAGTACTTC.

The chain uses TRBV9 and TRBJ2-1; TRBD2 is a possible D gene (5 bases). The V and J ends lost 7 bases and 4 bases respectively, with 18 bases between them. The CDR3 is made up of 15 amino acids. Germline CDR1 SGDLS, CDR2 YYNGEE. CDR3 amino acids: CASSTLAIPYNEQFF. In DNA, the CDR3 is TGTGCCAGCTCTACGCTAGCCATCCCTTACAATGAGCAGTTCTTC.

The chain uses TRBV27 and TRBJ1-2, with 7 bases aligning to TRBD1. The CDR3 consists of 13 residues. V was clipped by 3 bases and J by 8 bases; unmatched bases: 6. Per the germline V gene, CDR1 is MNHEY and CDR2 is SMNVEV (reference sequence). The CDR3 sequence: CASSFRGGDGYTF. CDR3 nucleotides: TGTGCCAGCAGTTTTAGAGGGGGCGACGGCTACACCTTC.

In its sample, this clone was seen once. In DNA form, the CDR3 reads TGTGCCACCAGCAGGGCGACAAGTTTGGCACCCCTCCACTTT. It is translated as CATSRATSLAPLHF. This rearrangement joins TRBV15 to TRBJ1-6; D gene uncertain. CDR3 size: 14 residues. With 3 bases removed from V and 11 bases from J, the gap between germline ends came to 14 bases. Germline assignment: CDR1 LNHNV and CDR2 YYDKDF (reference sequence).